This section outlines one TCR beta chain sequence together with its context. Its antigen is currently unknown. The study team obtained lesional scalp punch biopsies and peripheral blood from alopecia areata patients. The CDR3 runs to 16 residues. Germline V gene sequence: CDR1 SQVTM, CDR2 ANQGSEA. V lost 6 bases, J lost 3 bases, and 24 bases lay in between. The data stem from a study of CD8+ T cells in alopecia areata. As for the study in general: Dosing spanned 6 to 18 months on tofacitinib, then 6 months off drug. Study-level points and caveats: It was lesional scalp, especially alopecia totalis/universalis, that showed higher clonality than normal scalp.

Extracted RNA was reverse transcribed into cDNA, the sequencing template. The method was immunoSEQ multiplex PCR; TCRdb's version includes in-frame clones alone and lacks a portion of them. Of around 65,000 clones listed, approximately 43% were seen once; the top ten hold roughly 15%. This material consisted of CD8+ T cells sorted from blood, taken at week 0. This clonotype was sampled from a human donor with alopecia areata. The gene calls are TRBV29-1 and TRBJ2-7; a weak D match, TRBD2 (7 bases). The CDR3 DNA reads TGCAGCGTGGCAAGGGGGGGGGCTCAGGACGGCTACGAGCAGTACTTC. Translation gives CSVARGGAQDGYEQYF.